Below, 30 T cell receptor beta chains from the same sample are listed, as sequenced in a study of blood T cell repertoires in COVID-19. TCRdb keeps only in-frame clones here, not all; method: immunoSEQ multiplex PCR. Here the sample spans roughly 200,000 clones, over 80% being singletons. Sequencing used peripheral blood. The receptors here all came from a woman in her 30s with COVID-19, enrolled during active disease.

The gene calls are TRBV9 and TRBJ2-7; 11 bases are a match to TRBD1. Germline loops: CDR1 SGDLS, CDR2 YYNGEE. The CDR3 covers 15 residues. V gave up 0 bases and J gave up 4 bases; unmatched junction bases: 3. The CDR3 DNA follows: TGTGCCAGCAGCGTAGAGGGACAGGGGGTTTACGAGCAGTACTTC. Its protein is CASSVEGQGVYEQYF.

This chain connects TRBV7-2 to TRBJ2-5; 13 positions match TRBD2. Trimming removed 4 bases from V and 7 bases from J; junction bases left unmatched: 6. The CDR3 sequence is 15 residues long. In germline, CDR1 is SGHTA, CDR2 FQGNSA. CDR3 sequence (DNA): TGTGCCAGCAGCTCGACCGGACTAGCGGGAGTGACCCAGTACTTC. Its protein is CASSSTGLAGVTQYF.

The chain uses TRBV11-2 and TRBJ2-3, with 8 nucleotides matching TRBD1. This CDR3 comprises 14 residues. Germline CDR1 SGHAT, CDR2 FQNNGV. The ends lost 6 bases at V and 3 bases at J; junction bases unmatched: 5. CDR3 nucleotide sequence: TGTGCCAGCAGTCTGACAGGGGAGACAGATACGCAGTATTTT. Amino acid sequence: CASSLTGETDTQYF.

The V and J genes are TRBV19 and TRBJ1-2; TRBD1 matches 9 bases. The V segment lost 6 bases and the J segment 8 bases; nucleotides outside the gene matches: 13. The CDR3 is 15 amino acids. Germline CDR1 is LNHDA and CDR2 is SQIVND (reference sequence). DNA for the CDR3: TGTGCCAGTAGCGCCCGACCGGGACAGGGAAGCGGCTACACCTTC. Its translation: CASSARPGQGSGYTF. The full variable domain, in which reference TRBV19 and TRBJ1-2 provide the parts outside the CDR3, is DGGITQSPKYLFRKEGQNVTLSCEQNLNHDAMYWYRQDPGQGLRLIYYSQIVNDFQKGDIAEGYSVSREKKESFPLTVTSAQKNPTAFYLCASSARPGQGSGYTFGSGTRLTVV.

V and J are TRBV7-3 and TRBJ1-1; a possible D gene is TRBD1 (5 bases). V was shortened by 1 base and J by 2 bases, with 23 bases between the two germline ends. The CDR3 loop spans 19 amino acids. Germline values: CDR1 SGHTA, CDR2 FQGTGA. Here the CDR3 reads CASSLIPAGGRGINTEAFF. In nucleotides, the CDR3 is TGTGCCAGCAGCTTAATCCCCGCGGGTGGTCGGGGGATCAACACTGAAGCTTTCTTT.

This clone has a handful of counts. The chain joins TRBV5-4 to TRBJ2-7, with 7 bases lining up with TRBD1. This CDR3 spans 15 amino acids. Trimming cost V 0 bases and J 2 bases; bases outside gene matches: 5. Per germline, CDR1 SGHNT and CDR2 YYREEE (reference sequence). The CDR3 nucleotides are TGTGCCAGCAGCTTGGATTTGGGACAGACCTACGAGCAGTACTTC. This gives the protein CASSLDLGQTYEQYF.

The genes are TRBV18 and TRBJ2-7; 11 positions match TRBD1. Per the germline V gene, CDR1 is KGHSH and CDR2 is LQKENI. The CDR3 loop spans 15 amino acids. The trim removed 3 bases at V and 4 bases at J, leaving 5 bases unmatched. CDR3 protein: CASSPKDRGQYEQYF. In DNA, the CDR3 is TGTGCCAGCTCACCTAAGGACAGGGGGCAATACGAGCAGTACTTC.

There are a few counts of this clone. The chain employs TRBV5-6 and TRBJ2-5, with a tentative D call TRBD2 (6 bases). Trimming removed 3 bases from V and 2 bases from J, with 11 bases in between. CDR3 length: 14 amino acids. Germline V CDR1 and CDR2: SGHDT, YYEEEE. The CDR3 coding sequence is TGTGCCAGCAGCTGGGACTTTTCGCAAGAGACCCAGTACTTC. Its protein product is CASSWDFSQETQYF.

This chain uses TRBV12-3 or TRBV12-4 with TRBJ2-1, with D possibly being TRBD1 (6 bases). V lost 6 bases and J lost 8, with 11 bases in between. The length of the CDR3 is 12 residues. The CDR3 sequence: CASRLTGYEQFF. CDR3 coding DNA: TGTGCCAGCAGACTTACAGGGTATGAGCAGTTCTTC.

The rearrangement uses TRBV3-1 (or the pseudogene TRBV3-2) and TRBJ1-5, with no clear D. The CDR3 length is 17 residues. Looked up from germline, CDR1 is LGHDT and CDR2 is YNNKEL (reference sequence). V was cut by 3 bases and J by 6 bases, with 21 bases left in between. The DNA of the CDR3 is TGTGCCAGCAGCCATTGTCGTGGCCAGTGGCGGGGTCAGCCCCAGCATTTT. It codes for CASSHCRGQWRGQPQHF.

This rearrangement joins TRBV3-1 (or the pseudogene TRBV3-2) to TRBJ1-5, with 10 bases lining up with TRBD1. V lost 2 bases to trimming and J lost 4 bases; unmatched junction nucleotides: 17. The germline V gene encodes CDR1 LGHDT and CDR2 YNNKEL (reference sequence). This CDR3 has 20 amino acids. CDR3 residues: CASSQTPLHKRTGGNQPQHF. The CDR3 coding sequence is TGTGCCAGCAGCCAAACCCCCCTCCACAAGAGGACAGGGGGTAATCAGCCCCAGCATTTT.

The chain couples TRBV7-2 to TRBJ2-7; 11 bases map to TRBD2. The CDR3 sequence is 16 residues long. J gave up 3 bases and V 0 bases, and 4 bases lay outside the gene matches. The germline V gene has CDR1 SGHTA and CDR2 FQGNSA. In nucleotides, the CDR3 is TGTGCCAGCAGCTTAGCGACGGGACTAGCGGACTACGAGCAGTACTTC. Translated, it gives CASSLATGLADYEQYF. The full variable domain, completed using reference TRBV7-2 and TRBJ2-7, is GAGVSQSPSNKVTEKGKDVELRCDPISGHTALYWYRQSLGQGLEFLIYFQGNSAPDKSGLPSDRFSAERTGGSVSTLTIQRTQQEDSAVYLCASSLATGLADYEQYFGPGTRLTVT.

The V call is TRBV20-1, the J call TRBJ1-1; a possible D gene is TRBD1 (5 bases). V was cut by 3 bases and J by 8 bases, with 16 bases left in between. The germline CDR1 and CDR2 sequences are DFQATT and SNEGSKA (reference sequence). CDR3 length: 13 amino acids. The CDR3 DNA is TGCAGTGCTAGTTTTCTTGGGGGGATCGAAGCTTTCTTT. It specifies CSASFLGGIEAFF.

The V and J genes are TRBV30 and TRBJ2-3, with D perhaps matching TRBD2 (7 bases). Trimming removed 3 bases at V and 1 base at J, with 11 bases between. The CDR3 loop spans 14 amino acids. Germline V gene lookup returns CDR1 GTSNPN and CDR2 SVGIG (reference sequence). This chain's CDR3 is CAWRRGGGTDTQYF. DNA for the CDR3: TGTGCCTGGAGAAGAGGGGGGGGCACAGATACGCAGTATTTT.

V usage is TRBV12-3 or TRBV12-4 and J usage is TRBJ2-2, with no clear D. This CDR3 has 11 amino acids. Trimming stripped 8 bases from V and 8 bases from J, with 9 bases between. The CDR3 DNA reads TGTGCCAGCCAGGTCCCTGGGGAGCTGTTTTTT. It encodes CASQVPGELFF.

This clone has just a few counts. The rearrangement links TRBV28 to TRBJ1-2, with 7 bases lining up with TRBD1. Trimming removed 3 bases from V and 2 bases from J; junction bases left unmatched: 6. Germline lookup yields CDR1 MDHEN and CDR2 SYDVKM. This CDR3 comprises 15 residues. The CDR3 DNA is TGTGCCAGCAGTTTCGGAGGGGGCGACAACTATGGCTACACCTTC. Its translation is CASSFGGGDNYGYTF.

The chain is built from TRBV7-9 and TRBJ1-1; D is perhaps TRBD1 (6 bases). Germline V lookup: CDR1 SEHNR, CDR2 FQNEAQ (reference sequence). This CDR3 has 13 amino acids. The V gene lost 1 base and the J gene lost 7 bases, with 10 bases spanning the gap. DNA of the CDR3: TGTGCCAGCAGCTTAGACAGGGTGGGTGAAGCTTTCTTT. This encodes CASSLDRVGEAFF.

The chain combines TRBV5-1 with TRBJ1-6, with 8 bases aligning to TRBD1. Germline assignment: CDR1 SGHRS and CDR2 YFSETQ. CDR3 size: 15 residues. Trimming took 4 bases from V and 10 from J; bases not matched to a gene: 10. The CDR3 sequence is CASSPVGQGGSPLHF. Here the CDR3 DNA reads TGCGCCAGCAGCCCGGTAGGACAGGGTGGCTCACCCCTCCACTTT.

The CDR3 DNA reads TGTGCCAGCACTACTCTCCAGCCCCTCCAGGGGTCTGGAAACACCATATATTTT. It codes for CASTTLQPLQGSGNTIYF. V is TRBV18 and J is TRBJ1-3; TRBD1 might be the D (6 bases). Germline V gene lookup returns CDR1 KGHSH and CDR2 LQKENI. The V and J ends lost 8 bases and 1 base respectively, with 24 bases between them. The CDR3 has 18 amino acids.

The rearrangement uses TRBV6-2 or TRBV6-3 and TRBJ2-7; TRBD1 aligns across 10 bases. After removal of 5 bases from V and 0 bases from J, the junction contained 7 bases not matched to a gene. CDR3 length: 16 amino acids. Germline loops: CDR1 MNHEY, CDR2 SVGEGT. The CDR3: CASSRGTGDSSYEQYF. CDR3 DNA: TGTGCCAGCAGTAGAGGGACAGGGGATAGCTCCTACGAGCAGTACTTC.

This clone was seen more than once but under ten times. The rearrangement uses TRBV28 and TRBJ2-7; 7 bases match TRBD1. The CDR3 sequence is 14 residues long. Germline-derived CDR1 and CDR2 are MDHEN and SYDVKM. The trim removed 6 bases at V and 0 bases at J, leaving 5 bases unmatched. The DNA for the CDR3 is TGTGCCAGCAGGAGGGACAGCCTCTCCTACGAGCAGTACTTC. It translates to CASRRDSLSYEQYF.

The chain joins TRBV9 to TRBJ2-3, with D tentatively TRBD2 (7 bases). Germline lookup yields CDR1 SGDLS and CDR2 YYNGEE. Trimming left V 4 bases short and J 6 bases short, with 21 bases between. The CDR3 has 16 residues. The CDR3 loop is CASSPRGIGGPDTQYF. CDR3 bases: TGTGCCAGCAGCCCCCGGGGTATCGGGGGGCCCGATACGCAGTATTTT. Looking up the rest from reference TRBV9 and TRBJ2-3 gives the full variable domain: DSGVTQTPKHLITATGQRVTLRCSPRSGDLSVYWYQQSLDQGLQFLIQYYNGEERAKGNILERFSAQQFPDLHSELNLSSLELGDSALYFCASSPRGIGGPDTQYFGPGTRLTVL.

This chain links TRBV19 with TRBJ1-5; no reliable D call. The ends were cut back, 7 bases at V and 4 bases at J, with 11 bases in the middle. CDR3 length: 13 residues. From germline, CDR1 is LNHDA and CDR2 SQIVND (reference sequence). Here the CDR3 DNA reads TGTGCCAGTACCGCGGTCTGGAATCAGCCCCAGCATTTT. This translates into CASTAVWNQPQHF. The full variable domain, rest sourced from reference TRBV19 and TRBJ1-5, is DGGITQSPKYLFRKEGQNVTLSCEQNLNHDAMYWYRQDPGQGLRLIYYSQIVNDFQKGDIAEGYSVSREKKESFPLTVTSAQKNPTAFYLCASTAVWNQPQHFGDGTRLSIL.

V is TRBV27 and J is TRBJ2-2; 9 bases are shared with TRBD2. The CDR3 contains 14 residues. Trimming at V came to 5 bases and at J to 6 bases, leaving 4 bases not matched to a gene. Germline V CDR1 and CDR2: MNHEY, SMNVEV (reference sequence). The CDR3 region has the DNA TGTGCCAGCAGTGCACTAGCGGGCTCCGGGGAGCTGTTTTTT. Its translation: CASSALAGSGELFF.

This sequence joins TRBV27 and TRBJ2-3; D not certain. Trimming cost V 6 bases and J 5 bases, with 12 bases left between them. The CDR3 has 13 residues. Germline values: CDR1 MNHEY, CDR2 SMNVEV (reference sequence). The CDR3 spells CASSFQEVDTQYF. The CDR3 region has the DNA TGTGCCAGCAGCTTTCAGGAAGTAGATACGCAGTATTTT.

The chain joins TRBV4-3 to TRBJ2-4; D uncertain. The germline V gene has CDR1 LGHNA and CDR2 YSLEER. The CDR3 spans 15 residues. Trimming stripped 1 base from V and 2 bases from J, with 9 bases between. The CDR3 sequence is CASSQVGFTKNIQYF. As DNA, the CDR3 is TGCGCCAGCAGCCAAGTTGGCTTCACCAAAAACATTCAGTACTTC.

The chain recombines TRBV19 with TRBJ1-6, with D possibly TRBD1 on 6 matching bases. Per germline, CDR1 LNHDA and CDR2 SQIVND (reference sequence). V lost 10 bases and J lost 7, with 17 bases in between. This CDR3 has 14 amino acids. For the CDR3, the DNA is TGTGCCACCTTACAGGGAACTACGAATTCACCCCTCCACTTT. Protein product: CATLQGTTNSPLHF.

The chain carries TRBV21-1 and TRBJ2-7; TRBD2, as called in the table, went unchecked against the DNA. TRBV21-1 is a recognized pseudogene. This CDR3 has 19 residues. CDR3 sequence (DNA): TGTGCCAGCAGCAAAGTCCGATGTCGTTCCGGGGGGAGCTCCTACGAGCAGTACTTC. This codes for CASSKVRCRSGGSSYEQYF.

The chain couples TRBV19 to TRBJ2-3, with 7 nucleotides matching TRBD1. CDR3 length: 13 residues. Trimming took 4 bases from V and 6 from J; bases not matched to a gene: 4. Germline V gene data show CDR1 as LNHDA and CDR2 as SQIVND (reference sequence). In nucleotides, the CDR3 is TGTGCCAGTAGTAAGACAGGGTCTGATACGCAGTATTTT. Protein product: CASSKTGSDTQYF. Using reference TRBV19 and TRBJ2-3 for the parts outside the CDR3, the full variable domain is DGGITQSPKYLFRKEGQNVTLSCEQNLNHDAMYWYRQDPGQGLRLIYYSQIVNDFQKGDIAEGYSVSREKKESFPLTVTSAQKNPTAFYLCASSKTGSDTQYFGPGTRLTVL.

The CDR3 DNA sequence: TGCGCCAGCAGCCCTACAGCCGGTATTAACTATGGCTACACCTTC. Encoded protein: CASSPTAGINYGYTF. This rearrangement joins TRBV4-1 to TRBJ1-2; D gene ambiguous. This CDR3 spans 15 amino acids. CDR1 is MGHRA and CDR2 is YSYEKL in the germline V gene. Deletions cut 4 bases from V and 1 base from J, with 13 bases between.